This T cell receptor (beta chain) was observed in a study of blood T cell repertoires in COVID-19. Study in general: From T cells, B-cell-depleted T cells, or PBMCs came the material, which was cDNA or gDNA.

Sequencing used immunoSEQ multiplex PCR; TCRdb keeps in-frame clones, though not all of them. This sample has over 200,000 clones, with approximately 87% found just once. The CDR3 contains 13 residues. With 4 bases removed from V and 2 bases from J, the gap between germline ends came to 8 bases. CDR1 is SGHTA and CDR2 is FQGNSA in the germline V gene. The age range of participants was 18 to 89 years, with residence in 20 to 25 US areas. Participants' own reports of clinical history determined their cohort assignment. Material: PBMCs or T cells enriched from blood (not recorded which). This rearrangement joins TRBV7-2 to TRBJ2-5; D call uncertain. The clonotype was recovered from a woman between 45 and 60 years old in a cohort exposed to, infected with or recovered from COVID-19 (not recorded which). CDR3 nucleotides: TGTGCCAGCAGCTCCAGGTTTCAAGAGACCCAGTACTTC. Its protein product is CASSSRFQETQYF.